This T cell receptor (beta chain) came from a study of CD8 T cells in ankylosing spondylitis. This clonotype showed up just a few times. What it binds is not known. Findings of the study overall: Several highly homologous variants made up a TCR beta motif, and this motif appeared characteristic of ankylosing spondylitis blood. Past studies reported some motif variants in reactive arthritis synovial fluid and blood. Within peripheral blood, clones linked to disease were CD8+ and relatively rare. Reports say disease-linked clones showed up significantly more in matched ankylosing spondylitis synovial fluid.

Quantitative 5'-RACE with molecular barcodes was used to make the TCR beta libraries. TCRdb reprocessed the 5' RACE reads via MiXCR and lists one record per CDR3 protein. Of approximately 540,000 distinct CDR3 sequences in the sample, over 9.5% are singletons; the top ten hold around 6.8%. V shed 0 bases and J 6 bases; nucleotides not matched to a gene: 2. Germline CDR1 reads KGHDR; CDR2 reads SFDVKD. This CDR3 contains 16 residues. The chain recombines TRBV24-1 with TRBJ2-1; 12 nucleotides align to TRBD2. The sequence derives from a male donor with ankylosing spondylitis. The sequenced sample was blood, either unsorted or a sorted T cell fraction (not recorded which). The CDR3 sequence is CATSDLRTSGINEQFF. As DNA, the CDR3 is TGTGCCACCAGTGATTTGAGGACTAGCGGGATCAATGAGCAGTTCTTC.